This TCR beta chain was profiled in a study of regulatory T cells in long-lasting Graves disease (dated by TCRdb to the early 2020s). At the level of the whole study: Patients with newly diagnosed Graves' disease had been on antithyroid drugs for under 3 months. TCR sequencing covered approximately 13 persistent and 20 or so newly diagnosed Graves' disease patients, some 33 samples in total. Patients with persistent Graves' disease were compared with patients with newly diagnosed Graves' disease using TCR sequencing and RNA sequencing of peripheral blood. The study was registered as a clinical trial and conducted in China.

Explained via the paper, the time point label denotes: newly diagnosed GD, antithyroid drugs for less than 3 months. For both TCR sequencing and RNA sequencing, RNA was extracted from PBMCs in TRIzol. The diagnosis of Graves' disease followed American Thyroid Association guidelines. Patients were recruited from an endocrinology department in Xi'an, China. From each patient, around 9 milliliters of peripheral blood was collected into an EDTA anticoagulant tube. PBMCs were isolated by Ficoll Paque Plus density gradient separation without further T cell sorting. An Agilent 2100 Bioanalyzer and agarose gel were used to check RNA quality, and a NanoDrop 2000 was used to measure RNA concentration. The paper as a whole reports these results and caveats: Peripheral blood alone was examined, since thyroid tissue, which constituted the primary lesion, could not be accessed. Sequencing and analysis were limited to the TCR beta chain. Persistent patients shared more public clonotypes among themselves (under 3,000) than newly diagnosed patients did (approximately 870). The authors noted that the small sample size was a limitation that may lower accuracy. Compared with newly diagnosed patients, persistent Graves' disease patients had lower TCR Shannon entropy and fewer highly expanded clones, which suggests clonal expansion.

The method behind the library was multiplex PCR. Sequenced using an Illumina HiSeq 4000. To build TCR beta libraries, CDR3 regions were amplified by Arm-PCR using iRepertoire HTBI primers. Before sequencing, the PCR products underwent gel purification. The source study handled its data this way. Across samples, 60 to 75 TRBV and 15 or so TRBJ segments were identified and used for gene usage analysis of CDR3 amino acid clonotypes. COPE and FqMerger were used to merge filtered high-quality paired reads into contigs. BLAST was used to align contigs to IMGT TRBV, TRBD and TRBJ reference genes, and CDR3 was defined according to IMGT. Highly expanded clones were defined as clonotypes with a frequency above 0.1%. Shannon entropy was used to measure repertoire diversity, and the Gini coefficient was used to measure V-J evenness. Clonotypes shared by more than one individual were considered public. TCRdb's own reprocessing of the public reads used fastp at Q25 and MiXCR and kept productive beta chains. Rows with a matching CDR3 protein are joined into one entry that keeps the most common DNA and genes. TCRdb's processing, not the authors' own work, is the source of the V and J calls. The sample includes a few hundred thousand distinct CDR3 sequences, with around 20% observed a single time. Of the sample, approximately 15% is held by the ten largest clones.

This clonotype was found many times. This clone's antigen is unknown. No qualities accompany the bases; no much larger clone lies one base away. The sequencing used peripheral blood mononuclear cells (PBMCs), collected at new diagnosis, from a patient treated with antithyroid drugs. The sequence was collected from a female donor with Graves disease.

The nucleotide sequence is given as TGCGCCAGCAGCATGAGAGGGAAGGCTTTCTTT. Its translation is CASSMRGKAFF. The chain is encoded by TRBV5-1 joined to TRBJ1-1; the D gene cannot be resolved reliably. The germline V gene specifies SGHRS as CDR1 and YFSETQ as CDR2. The CDR3 numbers 11 residues from cysteine through phenylalanine. Only CDR3 DNA remains: 33 bases, in frame from the first base. V loses 4 bases of germline sequence and J loses 11 bases, and the interval between the two ends is 12 bases.